The source of this TCR beta chain is a study of beta chain features in type 1 diabetes. Overall study: Cell yields, age and gender were similar between patients and healthy donors.

Study findings and constraints: Whether HLA type influences TCRB rearrangement remained unresolved here.

CDR3 length: 15 amino acids. Losses at the gene ends were 5 bases for V and 2 bases for J; bases not matched to a gene: 7. Germline CDR1 reads SSHAT; CDR2 reads FNYEAQ (reference sequence). Notes on this clone: The antigen is undetermined.

A CD45RO/CCR7/CD25/CD127/CD95/CD27 panel sorted naive, central memory, regulatory and stem cell-like memory CD4+ cells. Investigators reverse transcribed all isolated RNA, so they sequenced expressed TCRB transcripts. Profiled with immunoSEQ multiplex PCR; TCRdb holds only in-frame clones, not every one. The sample yields a few hundred thousand clones, 14% seen once. This receptor was taken from a young man in good health. The material sequenced was central memory CD4+ T cells from blood. The genes are TRBV7-7 and TRBJ2-3; 7 nucleotides align to TRBD2. The CDR3 DNA follows: TGTGCCAGCAGCCAGACCCGGGGGGACACAGATACGCAGTATTTT. Protein product: CASSQTRGDTDTQYF.